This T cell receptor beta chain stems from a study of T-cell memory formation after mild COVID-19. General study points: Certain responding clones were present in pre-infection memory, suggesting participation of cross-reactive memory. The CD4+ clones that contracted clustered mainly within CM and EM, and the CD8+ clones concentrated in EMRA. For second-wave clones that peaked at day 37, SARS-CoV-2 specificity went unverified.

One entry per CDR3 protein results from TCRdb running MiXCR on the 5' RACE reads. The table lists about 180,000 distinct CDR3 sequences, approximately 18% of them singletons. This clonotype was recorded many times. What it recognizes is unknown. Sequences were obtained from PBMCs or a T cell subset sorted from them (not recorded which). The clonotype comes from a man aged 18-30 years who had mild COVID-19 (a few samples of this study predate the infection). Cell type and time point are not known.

The CDR3 here is CASSYPGAGTEAFF. The CDR3 bases are TGTGCCAGCAGTTACCCGGGGGCAGGCACTGAAGCTTTCTTT. The genes are TRBV6-6 and TRBJ1-1, with a possible D match to TRBD1 (6 bases). The CDR3 consists of 14 residues. CDR1 is MNHNY, CDR2 SVGAGI, per germline (reference sequence). The V gene lost 2 bases and the J gene lost 4 bases, with 11 bases spanning the gap.